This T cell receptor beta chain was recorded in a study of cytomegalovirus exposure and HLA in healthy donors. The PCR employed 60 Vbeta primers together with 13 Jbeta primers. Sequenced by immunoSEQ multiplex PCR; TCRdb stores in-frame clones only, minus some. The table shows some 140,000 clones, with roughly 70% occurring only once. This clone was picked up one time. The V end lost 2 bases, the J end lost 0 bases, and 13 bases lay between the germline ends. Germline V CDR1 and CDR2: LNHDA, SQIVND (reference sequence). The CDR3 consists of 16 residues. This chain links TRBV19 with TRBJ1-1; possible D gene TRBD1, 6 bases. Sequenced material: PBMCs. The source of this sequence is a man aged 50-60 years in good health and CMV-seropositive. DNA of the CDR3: TGTGCCAGTAGTATATCCCGACAGGACGTGAACACTGAAGCTTTCTTT. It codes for CASSISRQDVNTEAFF.